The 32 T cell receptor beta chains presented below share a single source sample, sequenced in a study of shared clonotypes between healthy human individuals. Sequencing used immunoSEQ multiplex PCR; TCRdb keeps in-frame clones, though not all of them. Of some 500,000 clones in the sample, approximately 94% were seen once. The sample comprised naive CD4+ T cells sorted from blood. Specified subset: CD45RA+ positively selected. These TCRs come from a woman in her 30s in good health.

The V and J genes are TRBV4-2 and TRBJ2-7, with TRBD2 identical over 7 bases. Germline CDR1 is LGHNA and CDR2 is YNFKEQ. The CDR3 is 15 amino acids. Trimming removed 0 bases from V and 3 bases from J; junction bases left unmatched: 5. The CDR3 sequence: CASSQDLASGYEQYF. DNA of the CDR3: TGTGCCAGCAGCCAAGATTTGGCTAGCGGCTACGAGCAGTACTTC.

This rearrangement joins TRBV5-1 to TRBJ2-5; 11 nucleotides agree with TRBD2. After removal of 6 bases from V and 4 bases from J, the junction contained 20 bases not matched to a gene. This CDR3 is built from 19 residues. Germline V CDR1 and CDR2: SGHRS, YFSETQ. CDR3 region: CASTLRSSGGYYRGETQYF. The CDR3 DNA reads TGCGCCAGCACCCTCAGATCTAGCGGGGGGTATTATCGAGGAGAGACCCAGTACTTC.

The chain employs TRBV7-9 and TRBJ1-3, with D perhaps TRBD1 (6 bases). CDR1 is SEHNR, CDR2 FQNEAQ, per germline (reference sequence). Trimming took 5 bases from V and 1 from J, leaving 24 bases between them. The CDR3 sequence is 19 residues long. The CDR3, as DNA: TGTGCCAGCAGCCAAATCCGGAGGGAGACAGGCTCTTCTGGAAACACCATATATTTT. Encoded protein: CASSQIRRETGSSGNTIYF.

The CDR3 loop reads CASSQDPSGSEGGTQYF. In DNA form, the CDR3 reads TGTGCCAGCAGCCAAGATCCTAGCGGGAGTGAGGGTGGGACCCAGTACTTC. V and J are TRBV4-2 and TRBJ2-5; 10 nucleotides align to TRBD2. CDR3 length: 17 amino acids. Germline V lookup: CDR1 LGHNA, CDR2 YNFKEQ. The V and J ends lost 0 bases and 7 bases, in that order; junction bases with no gene match: 11.

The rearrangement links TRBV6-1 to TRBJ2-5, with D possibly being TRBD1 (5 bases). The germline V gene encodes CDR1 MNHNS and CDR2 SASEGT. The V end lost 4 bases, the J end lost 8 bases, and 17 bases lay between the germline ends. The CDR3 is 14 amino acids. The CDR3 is CASSGALGEGTQYF. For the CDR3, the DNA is TGTGCCAGCAGTGGCGCCTTAGGGGAAGGAACCCAGTACTTC.

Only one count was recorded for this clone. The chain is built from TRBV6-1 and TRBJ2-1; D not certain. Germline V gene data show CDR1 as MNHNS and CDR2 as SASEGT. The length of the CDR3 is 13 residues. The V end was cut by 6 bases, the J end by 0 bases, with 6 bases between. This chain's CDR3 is CASSTNSYNEQFF. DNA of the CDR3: TGTGCCAGCAGCACTAACTCCTACAATGAGCAGTTCTTC.

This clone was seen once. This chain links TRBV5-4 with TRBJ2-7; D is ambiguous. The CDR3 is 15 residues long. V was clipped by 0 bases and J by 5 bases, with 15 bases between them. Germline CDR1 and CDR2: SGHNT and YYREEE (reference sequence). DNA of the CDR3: TGTGCCAGCAGCTTGGGGGGTAAGATGCCCCACGAGCAGTACTTC. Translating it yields CASSLGGKMPHEQYF. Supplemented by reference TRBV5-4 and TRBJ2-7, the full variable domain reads ETGVTQSPTHLIKTRGQQVTLRCSSQSGHNTVSWYQQALGQGPQFIFQYYREEENGRGNFPPRFSGLQFPNYSSELNVNALELDDSALYLCASSLGGKMPHEQYFGPGTRLTVT.

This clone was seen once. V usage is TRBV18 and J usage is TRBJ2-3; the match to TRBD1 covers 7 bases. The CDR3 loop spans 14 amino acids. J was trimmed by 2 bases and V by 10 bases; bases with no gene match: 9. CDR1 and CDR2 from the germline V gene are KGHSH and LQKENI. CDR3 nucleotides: TGTGCCACCGGACGAGGGGGCCCCACAGATACGCAGTATTTT. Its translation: CATGRGGPTDTQYF.

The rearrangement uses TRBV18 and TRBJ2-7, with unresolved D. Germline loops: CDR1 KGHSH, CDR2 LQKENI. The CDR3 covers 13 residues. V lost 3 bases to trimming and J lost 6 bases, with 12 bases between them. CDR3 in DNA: TGTGCCAGCTCACCCTTTAGGGAAGGCGAGCAGTACTTC. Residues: CASSPFREGEQYF.

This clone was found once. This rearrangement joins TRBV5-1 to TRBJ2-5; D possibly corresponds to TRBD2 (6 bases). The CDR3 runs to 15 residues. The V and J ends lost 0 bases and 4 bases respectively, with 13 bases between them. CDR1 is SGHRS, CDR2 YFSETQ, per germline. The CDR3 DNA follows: TGCGCCAGCAGCTTGGTGGGGGAGGCCGGAGAGACCCAGTACTTC. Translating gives CASSLVGEAGETQYF.

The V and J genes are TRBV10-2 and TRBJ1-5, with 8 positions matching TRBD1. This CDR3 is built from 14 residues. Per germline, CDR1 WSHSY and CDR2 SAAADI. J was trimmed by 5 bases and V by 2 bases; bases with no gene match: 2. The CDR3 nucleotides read TGCGCCAGCAGTGAGGACAGGGGCTATCAGCCCCAGCATTTT. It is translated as CASSEDRGYQPQHF.

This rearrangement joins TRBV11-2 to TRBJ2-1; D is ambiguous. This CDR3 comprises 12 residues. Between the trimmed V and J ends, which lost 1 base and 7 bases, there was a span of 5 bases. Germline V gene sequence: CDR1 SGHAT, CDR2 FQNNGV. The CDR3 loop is CASSLVENEQFF. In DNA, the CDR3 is TGTGCCAGCAGCTTAGTGGAGAATGAGCAGTTCTTC.

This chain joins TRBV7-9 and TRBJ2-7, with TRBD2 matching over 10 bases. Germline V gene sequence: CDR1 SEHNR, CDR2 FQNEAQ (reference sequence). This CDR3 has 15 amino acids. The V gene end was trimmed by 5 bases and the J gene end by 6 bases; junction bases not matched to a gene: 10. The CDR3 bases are TGTGCCAGCAGCCGGGAGGCTAGCGGGAGCGTCGAGCAGTACTTC. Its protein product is CASSREASGSVEQYF.

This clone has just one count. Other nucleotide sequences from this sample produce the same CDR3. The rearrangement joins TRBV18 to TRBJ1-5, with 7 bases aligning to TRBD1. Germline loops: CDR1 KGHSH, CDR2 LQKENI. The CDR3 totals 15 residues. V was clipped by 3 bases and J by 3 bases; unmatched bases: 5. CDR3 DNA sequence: TGTGCCAGCTCACCCAGACAGGGTACCAATCAGCCCCAGCATTTT. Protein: CASSPRQGTNQPQHF.

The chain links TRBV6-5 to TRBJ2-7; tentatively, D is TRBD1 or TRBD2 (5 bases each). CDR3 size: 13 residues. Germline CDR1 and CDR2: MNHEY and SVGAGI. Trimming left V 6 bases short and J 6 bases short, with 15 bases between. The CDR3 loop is CASSPGTRTEQYF. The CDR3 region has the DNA TGTGCCAGCAGCCCCGGGACCCGCACCGAGCAGTACTTC.

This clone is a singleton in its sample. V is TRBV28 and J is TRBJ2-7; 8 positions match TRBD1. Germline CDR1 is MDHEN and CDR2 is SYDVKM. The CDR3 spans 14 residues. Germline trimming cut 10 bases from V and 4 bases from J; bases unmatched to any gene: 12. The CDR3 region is CATVTRTGRYEQYF. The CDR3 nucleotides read TGTGCCACCGTGACCCGGACAGGGCGATACGAGCAGTACTTC.

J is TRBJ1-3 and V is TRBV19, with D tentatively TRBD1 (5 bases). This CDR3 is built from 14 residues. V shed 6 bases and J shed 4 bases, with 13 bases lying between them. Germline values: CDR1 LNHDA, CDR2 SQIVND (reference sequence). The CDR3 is CASRTQGTGNTIYF. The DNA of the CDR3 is TGTGCCAGTAGGACTCAGGGTACGGGAAACACCATATATTTT. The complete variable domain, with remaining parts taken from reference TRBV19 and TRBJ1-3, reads DGGITQSPKYLFRKEGQNVTLSCEQNLNHDAMYWYRQDPGQGLRLIYYSQIVNDFQKGDIAEGYSVSREKKESFPLTVTSAQKNPTAFYLCASRTQGTGNTIYFGEGSWLTVV.

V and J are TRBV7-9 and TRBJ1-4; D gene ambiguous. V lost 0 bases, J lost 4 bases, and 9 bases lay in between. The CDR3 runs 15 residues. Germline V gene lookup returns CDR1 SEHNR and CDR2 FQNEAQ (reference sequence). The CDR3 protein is CASSLARVDNEKLFF. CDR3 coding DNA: TGTGCCAGCAGCTTAGCGCGGGTCGATAATGAAAAACTGTTTTTT.

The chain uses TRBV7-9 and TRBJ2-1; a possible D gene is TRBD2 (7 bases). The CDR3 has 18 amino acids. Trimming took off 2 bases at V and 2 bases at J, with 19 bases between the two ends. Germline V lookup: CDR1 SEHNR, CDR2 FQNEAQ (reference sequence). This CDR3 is CASSLPLGGEGPYNEQFF. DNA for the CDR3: TGTGCCAGCAGCTTACCCCTAGGGGGGGAGGGCCCCTACAATGAGCAGTTCTTC.

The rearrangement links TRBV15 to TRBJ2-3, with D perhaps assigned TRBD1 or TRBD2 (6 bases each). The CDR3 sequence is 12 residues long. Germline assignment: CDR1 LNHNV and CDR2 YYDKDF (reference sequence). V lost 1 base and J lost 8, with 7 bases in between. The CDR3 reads CATSRGGATQYF. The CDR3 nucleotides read TGTGCCACCAGCAGAGGGGGGGCTACGCAGTATTTT.

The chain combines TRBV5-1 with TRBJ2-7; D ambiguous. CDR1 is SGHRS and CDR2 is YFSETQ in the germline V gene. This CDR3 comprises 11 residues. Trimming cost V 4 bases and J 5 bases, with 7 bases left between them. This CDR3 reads CASSPSDEQYF. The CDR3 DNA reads TGCGCCAGCAGCCCGTCTGACGAGCAGTACTTC. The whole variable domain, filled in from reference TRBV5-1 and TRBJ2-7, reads KAGVTQTPRYLIKTRGQQVTLSCSPISGHRSVSWYQQTPGQGLQFLFEYFSETQRNKGNFPGRFSGRQFSNSRSEMNVSTLELGDSALYLCASSPSDEQYFGPGTRLTVT.

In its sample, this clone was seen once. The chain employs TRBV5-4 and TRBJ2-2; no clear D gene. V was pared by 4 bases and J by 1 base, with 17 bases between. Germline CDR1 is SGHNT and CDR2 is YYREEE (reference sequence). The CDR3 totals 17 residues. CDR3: CASSPLSGSVNTGELFF. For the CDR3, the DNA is TGTGCCAGCAGCCCGTTGAGTGGGTCCGTGAACACCGGGGAGCTGTTTTTT. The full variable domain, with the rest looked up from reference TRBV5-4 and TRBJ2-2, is ETGVTQSPTHLIKTRGQQVTLRCSSQSGHNTVSWYQQALGQGPQFIFQYYREEENGRGNFPPRFSGLQFPNYSSELNVNALELDDSALYLCASSPLSGSVNTGELFFGEGSRLTVL.

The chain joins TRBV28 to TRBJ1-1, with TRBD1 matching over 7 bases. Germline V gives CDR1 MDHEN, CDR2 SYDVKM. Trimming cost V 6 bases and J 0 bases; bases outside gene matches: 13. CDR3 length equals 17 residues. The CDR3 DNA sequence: TGTGCCAGCAGCTGGGGGACAGTATCCTTCATGAACACTGAAGCTTTCTTT. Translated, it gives CASSWGTVSFMNTEAFF.

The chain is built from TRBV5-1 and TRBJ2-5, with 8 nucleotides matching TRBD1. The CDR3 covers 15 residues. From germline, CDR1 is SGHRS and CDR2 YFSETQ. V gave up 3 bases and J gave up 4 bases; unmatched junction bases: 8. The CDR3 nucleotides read TGCGCCAGCAGCTGGAAGGACAGGGAACGAGAGACCCAGTACTTC. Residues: CASSWKDRERETQYF.

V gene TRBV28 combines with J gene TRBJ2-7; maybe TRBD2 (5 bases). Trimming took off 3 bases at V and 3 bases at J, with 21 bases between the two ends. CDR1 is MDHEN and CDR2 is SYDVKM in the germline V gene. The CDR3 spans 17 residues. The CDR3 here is CASSFKREVRPHYEQYF. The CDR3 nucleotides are TGTGCCAGCAGTTTTAAGAGGGAAGTCCGTCCACACTACGAGCAGTACTTC.

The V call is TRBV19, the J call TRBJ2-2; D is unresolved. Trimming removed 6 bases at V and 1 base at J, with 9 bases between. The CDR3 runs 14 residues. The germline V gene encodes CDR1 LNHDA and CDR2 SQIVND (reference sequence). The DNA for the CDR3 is TGTGCCAGTAGACTACACGGGAACACCGGGGAGCTGTTTTTT. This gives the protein CASRLHGNTGELFF.

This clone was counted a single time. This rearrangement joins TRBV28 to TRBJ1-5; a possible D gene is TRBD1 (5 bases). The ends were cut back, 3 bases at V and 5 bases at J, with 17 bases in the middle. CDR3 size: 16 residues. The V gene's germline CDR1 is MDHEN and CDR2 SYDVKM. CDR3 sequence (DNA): TGTGCCAGCAGTTTCCCCGGATCGGGGGGGTATCAGCCCCAGCATTTT. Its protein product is CASSFPGSGGYQPQHF.

This CDR3 is CATAPGKKWNEQFF. The CDR3 nucleotides are TGTGCCACCGCCCCGGGCAAAAAATGGAATGAGCAGTTCTTC. The rearrangement joins TRBV10-3 to TRBJ2-1; D remains ambiguous. Per the germline V gene, CDR1 is ENHRY and CDR2 is SYGVKD. There are 14 residues in the CDR3. V gave up 10 bases and J gave up 7 bases, with 20 bases separating them.

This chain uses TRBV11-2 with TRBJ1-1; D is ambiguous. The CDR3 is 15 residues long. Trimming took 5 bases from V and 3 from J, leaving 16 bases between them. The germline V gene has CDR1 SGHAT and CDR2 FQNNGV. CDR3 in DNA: TGTGCCAGCAGCCCTAGCCCCCTTAGGGACACTGAAGCTTTCTTT. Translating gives CASSPSPLRDTEAFF.

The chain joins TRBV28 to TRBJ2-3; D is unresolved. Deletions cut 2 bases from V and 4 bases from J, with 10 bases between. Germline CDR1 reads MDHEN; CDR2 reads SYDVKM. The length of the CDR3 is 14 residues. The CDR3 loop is CASSLVSKSDTQYF. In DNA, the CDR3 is TGTGCCAGCAGTTTAGTCAGTAAGTCAGATACGCAGTATTTT. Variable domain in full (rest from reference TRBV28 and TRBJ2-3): DVKVTQSSRYLVKRTGEKVFLECVQDMDHENMFWYRQDPGLGLRLIYFSYDVKMKEKGDIPEGYSVSREKKERFSLILESASTNQTSMYLCASSLVSKSDTQYFGPGTRLTVL.

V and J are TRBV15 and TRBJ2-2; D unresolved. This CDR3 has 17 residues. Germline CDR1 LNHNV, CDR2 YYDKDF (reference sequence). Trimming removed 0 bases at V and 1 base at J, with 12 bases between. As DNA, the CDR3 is TGTGCCACCAGCAGAGAATATGGGGTTGGGAACACCGGGGAGCTGTTTTTT. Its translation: CATSREYGVGNTGELFF.

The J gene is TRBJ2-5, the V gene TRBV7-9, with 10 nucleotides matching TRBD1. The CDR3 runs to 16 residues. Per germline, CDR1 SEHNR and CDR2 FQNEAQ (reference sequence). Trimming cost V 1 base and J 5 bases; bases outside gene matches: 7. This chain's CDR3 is CASSLGSTGGAETQYF. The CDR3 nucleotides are TGTGCCAGCAGCTTAGGTTCGACAGGGGGCGCGGAGACCCAGTACTTC.